Below, one T cell receptor (beta chain) is given with its context. Its antigen is unknown. V was clipped by 2 bases and J by 3 bases, with 14 bases between them. The CDR3 loop spans 16 amino acids. Germline V gene sequence: CDR1 MDHEN, CDR2 SYDVKM. The sample is drawn from a study of T-cell reconstitution after alpha-beta-depleted transplantation in children. As it was prepared, the TCRbeta library received unique molecular identifiers. MiXCR, applied by TCRdb to the PCR reads, yields one record per CDR3 protein. The sample shows about 980,000 distinct CDR3 sequences, about 30% of them seen only once. Notes on the study in general: Newly made T cells mostly supplied T-cell counts and diversity one year after transplant.

This receptor was obtained from a boy under two years old who had a stem cell transplant for SCID, so the T cells may come from the graft donor. The chain employs TRBV28 and TRBJ2-1, with D possibly called TRBD1 or TRBD2 (6 bases each). The sequences come from PBMCs, mostly from graft donor cells, collected 360 days after TCRalphabeta/CD19-depleted stem cell transplant. Here the CDR3 reads CASSLTDGGLYNEQFF. For the CDR3, the DNA is TGTGCCAGCAGTTTAACGGACGGGGGCCTCTACAATGAGCAGTTCTTC.